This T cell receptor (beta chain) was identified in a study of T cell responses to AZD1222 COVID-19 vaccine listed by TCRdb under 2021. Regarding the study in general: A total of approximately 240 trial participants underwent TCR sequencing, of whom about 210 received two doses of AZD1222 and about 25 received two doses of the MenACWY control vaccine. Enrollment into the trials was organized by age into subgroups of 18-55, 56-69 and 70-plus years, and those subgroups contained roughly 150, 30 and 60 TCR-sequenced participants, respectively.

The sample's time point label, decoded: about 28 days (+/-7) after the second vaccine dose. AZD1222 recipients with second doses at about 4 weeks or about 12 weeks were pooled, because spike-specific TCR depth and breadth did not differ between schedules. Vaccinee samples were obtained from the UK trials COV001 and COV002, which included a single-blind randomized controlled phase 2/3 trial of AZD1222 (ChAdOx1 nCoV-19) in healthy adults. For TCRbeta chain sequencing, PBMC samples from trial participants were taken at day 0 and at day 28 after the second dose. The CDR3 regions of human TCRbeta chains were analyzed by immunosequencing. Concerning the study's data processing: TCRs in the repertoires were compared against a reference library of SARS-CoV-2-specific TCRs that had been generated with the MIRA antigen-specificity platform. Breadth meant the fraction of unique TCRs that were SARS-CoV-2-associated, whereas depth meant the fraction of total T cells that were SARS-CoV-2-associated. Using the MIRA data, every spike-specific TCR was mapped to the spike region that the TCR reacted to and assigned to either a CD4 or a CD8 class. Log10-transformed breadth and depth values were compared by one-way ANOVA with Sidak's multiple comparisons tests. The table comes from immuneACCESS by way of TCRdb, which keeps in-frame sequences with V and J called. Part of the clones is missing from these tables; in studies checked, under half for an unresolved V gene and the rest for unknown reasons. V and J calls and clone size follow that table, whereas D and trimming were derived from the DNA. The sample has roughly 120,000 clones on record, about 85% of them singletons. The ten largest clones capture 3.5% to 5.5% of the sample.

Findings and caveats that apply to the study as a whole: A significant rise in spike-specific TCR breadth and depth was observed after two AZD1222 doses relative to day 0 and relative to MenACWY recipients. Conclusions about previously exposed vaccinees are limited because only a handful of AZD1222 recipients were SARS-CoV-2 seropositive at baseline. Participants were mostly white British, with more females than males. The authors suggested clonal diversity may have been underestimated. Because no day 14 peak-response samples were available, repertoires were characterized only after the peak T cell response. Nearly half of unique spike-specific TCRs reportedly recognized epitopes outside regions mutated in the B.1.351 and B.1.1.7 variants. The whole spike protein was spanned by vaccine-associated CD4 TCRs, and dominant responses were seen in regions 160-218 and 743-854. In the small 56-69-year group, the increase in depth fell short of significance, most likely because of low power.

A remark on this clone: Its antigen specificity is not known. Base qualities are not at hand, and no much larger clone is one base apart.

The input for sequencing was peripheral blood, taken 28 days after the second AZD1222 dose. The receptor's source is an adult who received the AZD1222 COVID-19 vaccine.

The CDR3 corresponds to CASSFPDTGGHQPQHF. DNA sequence: TGTGCCAGCAGTTTCCCAGACACGGGAGGGCACCAGCCCCAGCATTTT. The chain uses TRBV28 and TRBJ1-5, with the D gene too uncertain to name. Reading from cysteine to phenylalanine, the CDR3 counts 16 amino acids. The read is trimmed to its CDR3 DNA, 48 bases read in frame from base 1. Via the germline V gene, CDR1 is MDHEN and CDR2 SYDVKM. A distance of 19 bases separates the germline ends of V and J, which lose 3 bases and 7 bases respectively.